This T cell receptor (beta chain) was profiled in a study of T cells after yellow fever vaccination. Background on the study: Libraries from low-cell-number fractions were prepared with the SMART-Seq v4 Ultra Low Input RNA kit. The study's findings and limits: The booster saw the reappearance of most primary-vaccination clones (roughly 95% CD4, around 88% CD8).

Germline trimming cut 5 bases from V and 6 bases from J; bases unmatched to any gene: 4. Germline CDR1 reads SGHAT; CDR2 reads FQDESV (reference sequence). This CDR3 is built from 13 residues. 5'RACE template switching produced TCR cDNA carrying a universal primer site and UMIs. TCRdb used MiXCR to reprocess the 5' RACE reads, holding one entry per CDR3 protein. Of some 200,000 distinct CDR3 sequences in the sample, approximately 11% were seen once. This clonotype was counted a few times. What it recognizes is unknown. Here the sequenced sample was CD8+ T cells sorted from PBMCs, taken 15 days after the yellow fever booster vaccination. V and J are TRBV11-1 and TRBJ1-1; 9 nucleotides agree with TRBD1. The TCR comes from a man aged 18 to 35 who received the YFV17D yellow fever vaccine. The CDR3 spells CASSLGQGSEAFF. CDR3 coding DNA: TGTGCCAGCAGCCTCGGACAGGGGTCTGAAGCTTTCTTT.